The 17 T cell receptor beta chains reported below all come from one sample, sequenced in a study of T cells in localized non-small cell lung cancer. Generated by immunoSEQ multiplex PCR, the TCRdb table keeps only in-frame clones and is missing some. This table has over 45,000 clones, around 84% appearing once. Sequences were derived from PBMCs, sampled before any cancer treatment. The receptors derive from a female donor with stage II lung adenocarcinoma.

The table lists this clone with a count of one. J is TRBJ1-1 and V is TRBV5-1; D gene unclear. CDR1 SGHRS and CDR2 YFSETQ come from the germline V gene. The CDR3 covers 13 residues. V was clipped by 4 bases and J by 8 bases, with 15 bases between them. The CDR3 loop reads CASSASWLTEAFF. The CDR3 coding sequence is TGCGCCAGCAGCGCTTCTTGGCTGACCGAAGCTTTCTTT.

This chain uses TRBV7-9 with TRBJ1-2; D unresolved. Trimming pared 2 bases from V and 8 bases from J, leaving 15 bases between. The CDR3 contains 14 residues. CDR1 SEHNR and CDR2 FQNEAQ come from the germline V gene (reference sequence). CDR3 region: CASSLPRMTGGYTF. As DNA, the CDR3 is TGTGCCAGCAGCTTACCAAGAATGACGGGGGGCTACACCTTC.

J is TRBJ1-1 and V is TRBV10-2; D perhaps matches TRBD1 (6 bases). The CDR3 totals 15 residues. Germline lookup yields CDR1 WSHSY and CDR2 SAAADI. V lost 10 bases and J 3 bases, leaving 21 bases between the germline ends. This chain's CDR3 is CATYPGQSIYTEAFF. The CDR3 DNA reads TGCGCCACCTACCCCGGACAGAGCATTTACACTGAAGCTTTCTTT.

This clone was counted only a few times. The V gene is TRBV7-9, the J gene TRBJ1-5; D remains unclear. This CDR3 has 15 residues. In germline, CDR1 is SEHNR, CDR2 FQNEAQ (reference sequence). V was cut by 2 bases and J by 5 bases, with 13 bases left in between. The chain's CDR3 is CASSLSLLPDQPQHF. DNA for the CDR3: TGTGCCAGCAGCTTATCCCTACTCCCCGATCAGCCCCAGCATTTT.

This rearrangement joins TRBV6-4 to TRBJ2-7; no clear D gene. Germline V lookup: CDR1 MRHNA, CDR2 SNTAGT. V was clipped by 0 bases and J by 6 bases, with 6 bases between them. This CDR3 comprises 12 residues. CDR3 DNA: TGTGCCAGCAGTGACTCGACCCGCGAGCAGTACTTC. Its translation is CASSDSTREQYF.

The CDR3 region has the DNA TGTGCCTGGAGCCCCCAGGGGGCGGCTGAAGCTTTCTTT. It translates to CAWSPQGAAEAFF. The V and J genes are TRBV30 and TRBJ1-1; 8 bases map to TRBD1. The V segment lost 3 bases and the J segment 6 bases; nucleotides outside the gene matches: 6. Germline V lookup: CDR1 GTSNPN, CDR2 SVGIG (reference sequence). This CDR3 is 13 amino acids long. Using reference TRBV30 and TRBJ1-1 for the parts outside the CDR3, the full variable domain is SQTIHQWPATLVQPVGSPLSLECTVEGTSNPNLYWYRQAAGRGLQLLFYSVGIGQISSEVPQNLSASRPQDRQFILSSKKLLLSDSGFYLCAWSPQGAAEAFFGQGTRLTVV.

This chain connects TRBV2 to TRBJ1-5; a possible D gene is TRBD1 (5 bases). Germline V CDR1 and CDR2: SNHLY, FYNNEI. V gave up 0 bases and J gave up 6 bases, with 12 bases separating them. The length of the CDR3 is 15 residues. DNA of the CDR3: TGTGCCAGCAGTGAAGCGCTTGGGGGACGTCAGCCCCAGCATTTT. Translation gives CASSEALGGRQPQHF. Based on the CDR3 plus reference TRBV2 and TRBJ1-5, the full variable domain is EPEVTQTPSHQVTQMGQEVILRCVPISNHLYFYWYRQILGQKVEFLVSFYNNEISEKSEIFDDQFSVERPDGSNFTLKIRSTKLEDSAMYFCASSEALGGRQPQHFGDGTRLSIL.

The CDR3 DNA reads TGCGCCAGCAGCTCACGACAGGGGGGCTACGAGCAGTACTTC. As protein: CASSSRQGGYEQYF. The rearrangement joins TRBV5-1 to TRBJ2-7, with 9 bases lining up with TRBD1. V lost 3 bases and J lost 3; bases outside the gene matches: 4. The CDR3 has 14 amino acids. Per the germline V gene, CDR1 is SGHRS and CDR2 is YFSETQ.

The genes are TRBV29-1 and TRBJ1-2, with D unresolved. V lost 2 bases, J lost 0 bases, and 13 bases lay in between. This CDR3 is 15 amino acids long. Germline V lookup: CDR1 SQVTM, CDR2 ANQGSEA. The CDR3, as DNA: TGCAGCGTTGAAAGGGCAGACTCTTCTAACTATGGCTACACCTTC. Translation: CSVERADSSNYGYTF.

This rearrangement joins TRBV18 to TRBJ1-4; D uncertain. V was cut by 3 bases and J by 4 bases, with 6 bases left in between. This CDR3 is 13 amino acids long. Looked up from germline, CDR1 is KGHSH and CDR2 is LQKENI. This CDR3 is CASSPILNEKLFF. DNA for the CDR3: TGTGCCAGCTCACCGATACTTAATGAAAAACTGTTTTTT.

The chain employs TRBV28 and TRBJ2-1, with TRBD1 matching over 7 bases. In germline, CDR1 is MDHEN, CDR2 SYDVKM. The CDR3 is 15 amino acids. Trimming took 5 bases from V and 5 from J; bases not matched to a gene: 9. The CDR3 region has the DNA TGTGCCAGCAGTGGGCGACAGGGAATGGACAATGAGCAGTTCTTC. It specifies CASSGRQGMDNEQFF.

The rearrangement joins TRBV2 to TRBJ2-1; 10 nucleotides agree with TRBD2. V lost 5 bases and J lost 0; bases outside the gene matches: 4. From germline, CDR1 is SNHLY and CDR2 FYNNEI. This CDR3 comprises 16 residues. The CDR3 reads CASSRLAGGSYNEQFF. Written as DNA, the CDR3 is TGTGCCAGCAGTCGACTAGCGGGCGGCTCCTACAATGAGCAGTTCTTC.

The chain recombines TRBV11-1 with TRBJ1-3; D not resolved. Germline CDR1 SGHAT, CDR2 FQDESV (reference sequence). The CDR3 totals 18 residues. Trimming removed 1 base at V and 4 bases at J, with 20 bases between. Here the CDR3 DNA reads TGTGCCAGCAGCTTAGATGCACGTCCCTCGGGATCCGGAAACACCATATATTTT. Translated: CASSLDARPSGSGNTIYF.

The chain combines TRBV7-6 with TRBJ1-3; 7 bases line up with TRBD1. CDR3 length: 14 amino acids. The germline V gene has CDR1 SGHVS and CDR2 FNYEAQ. The J segment lost 2 bases and the V segment lost 6 bases, leaving 4 bases of the junction unmatched. The CDR3 region has the DNA TGTGCCAGCAGTATCGGGACAGCTGGAAACACCATATATTTT. Translated, it gives CASSIGTAGNTIYF.

The chain has TRBV10-1 and TRBJ1-5; 12 nucleotides agree with TRBD1. The trim removed 6 bases at V and 4 bases at J, leaving 7 bases unmatched. The CDR3 covers 16 residues. Germline lookup yields CDR1 WNHNN and CDR2 SYGVQD (reference sequence). CDR3 in DNA: TGCGCCAGCAGGATCGGGACAGGGGGCGAAAATCAGCCCCAGCATTTT. Translation: CASRIGTGGENQPQHF.

This clone was counted a single time. The chain couples TRBV6-1 to TRBJ2-1, with 7 bases lining up with TRBD1. With 10 bases clipped from V and 1 base from J, the junction kept 10 bases outside the gene matches. This CDR3 spans 15 amino acids. Germline V gene sequence: CDR1 MNHNS, CDR2 SASEGT. CDR3 coding DNA: TGTGCCACCAACAGGGGCGAATTTTCCTACAATGAGCAGTTCTTC. Its protein product is CATNRGEFSYNEQFF.

The rearrangement links TRBV5-4 to TRBJ2-1; 7 nucleotides align to TRBD2. The CDR3 is 17 residues long. The V gene end was trimmed by 2 bases and the J gene end by 2 bases; junction bases not matched to a gene: 10. Germline lookup yields CDR1 SGHNT and CDR2 YYREEE (reference sequence). CDR3 coding DNA: TGTGCCAGCAGCTTCCCCCCCCTGGCGGGGGCCTACAATGAGCAGTTCTTC. Protein: CASSFPPLAGAYNEQFF.